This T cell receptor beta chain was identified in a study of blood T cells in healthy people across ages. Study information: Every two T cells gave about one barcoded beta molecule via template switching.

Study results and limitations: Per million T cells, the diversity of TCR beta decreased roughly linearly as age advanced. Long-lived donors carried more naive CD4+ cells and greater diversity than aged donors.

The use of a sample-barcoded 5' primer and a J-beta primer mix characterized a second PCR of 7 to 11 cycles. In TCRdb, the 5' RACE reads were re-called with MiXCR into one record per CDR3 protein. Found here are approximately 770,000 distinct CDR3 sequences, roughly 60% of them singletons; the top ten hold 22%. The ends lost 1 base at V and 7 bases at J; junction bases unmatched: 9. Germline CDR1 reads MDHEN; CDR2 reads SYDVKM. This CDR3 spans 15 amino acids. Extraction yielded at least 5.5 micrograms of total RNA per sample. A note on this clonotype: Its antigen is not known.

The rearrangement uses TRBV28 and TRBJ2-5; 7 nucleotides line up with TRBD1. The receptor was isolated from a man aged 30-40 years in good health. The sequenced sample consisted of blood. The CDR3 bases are TGTGCCAGCAGTTTATTCAGGGACAGACGGGTGACCCAGTACTTC. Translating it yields CASSLFRDRRVTQYF.